Listed below are T cell receptor beta chains from one sample, sequenced in a study of response to subunit inactivated influenza vaccine. From the RT-PCR reads, TCRdb called clonotypes with MiXCR, one entry per CDR3 protein. This repertoire shows about 540,000 distinct CDR3 sequences, around 25% found once; its top ten account for 2.5% to 3%. The data were also submitted as part of a second study, on T cells expressing NK-cell markers.

Specimen: CD4+ T cells sorted from PBMCs, collected less than 13 days after vaccination. These receptors all come from a man between 45 and 60 years old who received an inactivated influenza vaccine. CDR3s leave out the opening cysteine and the closing phenylalanine or tryptophan. Each record gives: J gene, V gene, D gene, CDR3 protein. A D gene is named only where the DNA matches it firmly.

>TRBJ2-2|TRBV7-8|TRBD1
ASSLALQGRNTGELF
>TRBJ2-2|TRBV19|TRBD2
ATIPAGEPSNTGELF
>TRBJ2-3|TRBV11-2|TRBD1
ASSLVGQGRTDTQY
>TRBJ2-1|TRBV21-1|-
ASSNPRGLGPYNEQF
>TRBJ1-1|TRBV20-1|-
SVQQGNTEAF
>TRBJ1-4|TRBV7-9|-
ATDQDANEKLF
>TRBJ2-7|TRBV7-2|-
ASSLEPTGIYEQY
>TRBJ1-5|TRBV19|-
ASSNGGNQPQH
>TRBJ2-1|TRBV29-1|-
SVVYGGRSSSYNEQF
>TRBJ2-7|TRBV10-3|TRBD1
AISPGQGYEQY
>TRBJ2-6|TRBV5-1|-
ASSLELASGANVLT
>TRBJ2-7|TRBV28|-
ASIGGSGREQY
>TRBJ2-7|TRBV4-1|TRBD1
ASSQVGQDKSYEQY
>TRBJ2-3|TRBV20-1|TRBD2
SDGETSGGSTQY
>TRBJ1-1|TRBV10-3|-
AISDSSAEAF
>TRBJ1-4|TRBV4-2|TRBD1
ASSQQGGNEKLF
>TRBJ2-7|TRBV28|-
ASSLGHYEQY
>TRBJ2-2|TRBV6-2/TRBV6-3|-
ASSRPLGGANTGELF
>TRBJ1-1|TRBV20-1|-
SATKGPREIDEAF
>TRBJ2-1|TRBV6-5|-
ASSFLHEQF
>TRBJ1-5|TRBV19|-
ASIKDGGGQPQH
>TRBJ1-2|TRBV4-1|TRBD1
ASSRPAEGAYGYT
>TRBJ2-5|TRBV11-2|-
ASSLDQLQETQY
>TRBJ2-7|TRBV12-3/TRBV12-4|-
ASSFLNEQY
>TRBJ2-2|TRBV20-1|-
SASGRGTGELF
>TRBJ2-1|TRBV7-7|-
ASSLNLGGEQF
>TRBJ2-1|TRBV5-1|-
ATKGELATGEQF
>TRBJ1-2|TRBV12-3/TRBV12-4|-
ASSQGRGNRFT
>TRBJ1-1|TRBV3-1|-
ASRGDPPGTEAF
>TRBJ2-1|TRBV4-1|-
ASSQESHAGNEQF
>TRBJ1-1|TRBV20-1|-
SARDIGEAF
>TRBJ2-5|TRBV6-1|TRBD1
ASSDYRGKETQY
>TRBJ2-1|TRBV10-3|-
AISGDAGHEQF